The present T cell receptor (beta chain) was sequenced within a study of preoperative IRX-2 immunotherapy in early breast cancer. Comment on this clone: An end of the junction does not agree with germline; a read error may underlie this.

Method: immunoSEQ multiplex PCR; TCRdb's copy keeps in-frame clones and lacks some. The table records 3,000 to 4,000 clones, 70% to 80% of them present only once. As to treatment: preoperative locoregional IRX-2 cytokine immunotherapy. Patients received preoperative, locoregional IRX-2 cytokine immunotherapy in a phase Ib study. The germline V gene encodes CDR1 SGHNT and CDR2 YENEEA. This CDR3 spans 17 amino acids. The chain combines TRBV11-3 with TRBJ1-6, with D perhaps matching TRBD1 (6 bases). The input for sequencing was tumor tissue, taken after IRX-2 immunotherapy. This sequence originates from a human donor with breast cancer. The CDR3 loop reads CASSFATDSSYNSPLHF. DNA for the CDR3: TGTGCCAGCAGCTTCGCCACGGACAGCTCCTATAATTCACCACTCCACTTT.